These T cell receptor beta chains were read from a single sample in a study of T-cell reconstitution after alpha-beta-depleted transplantation in children. TCRdb processed the PCR reads anew with MiXCR; each CDR3 protein has one entry. The data contain around 300,000 distinct CDR3 sequences, around 7.1% of them singletons. This specimen was peripheral blood, taken 360 days after TCRalphabeta/CD19-depleted stem cell transplant. The receptors were gathered from a female patient aged 2-10 years who had a stem cell transplant for Fanconi anemia, so the T cells may come from the graft donor. CDR3s include the opening cysteine and the closing phenylalanine or tryptophan. Each record gives: J gene, V gene, CDR3 protein.

j_call: TRBJ2-7; v_call: TRBV7-9; cdr3_aa: CASSLGTGGADEQYF
j_call: TRBJ1-2; v_call: TRBV6-2/TRBV6-3; cdr3_aa: CASSYKISGDYGYTF
j_call: TRBJ2-3; v_call: TRBV20-1; cdr3_aa: CSARRTSGYTDTQYF
j_call: TRBJ2-2; v_call: TRBV12-3/TRBV12-4; cdr3_aa: CASSPISTGELFF
j_call: TRBJ2-7; v_call: TRBV25-1; cdr3_aa: CASSESRFSYEQYF
j_call: TRBJ1-1; v_call: TRBV14; cdr3_aa: CASGTGRWNTEAFF
j_call: TRBJ2-7; v_call: TRBV7-3; cdr3_aa: CASSFCLGQGPPREQYF
j_call: TRBJ2-3; v_call: TRBV20-1; cdr3_aa: CSARDRGNADTQYF
j_call: TRBJ1-5; v_call: TRBV27; cdr3_aa: CASSDAIYQPQHF
j_call: TRBJ2-7; v_call: TRBV12-3/TRBV12-4; cdr3_aa: CASRVGGGYEQYF
j_call: TRBJ2-7; v_call: TRBV2; cdr3_aa: CANRDRLPGLAPYEQYF
j_call: TRBJ2-3; v_call: TRBV18; cdr3_aa: CASSPLSQSFTDTQYF
j_call: TRBJ1-4; v_call: TRBV28; cdr3_aa: CASSFRTGVKLFF
j_call: TRBJ1-5; v_call: TRBV2; cdr3_aa: CASSDDRAREPQHF
j_call: TRBJ2-3; v_call: TRBV2; cdr3_aa: CASSGDRGLGGTDTQYF
j_call: TRBJ2-3; v_call: TRBV20-1; cdr3_aa: CSAGPFRGGSRTDTQYF
j_call: TRBJ1-1; v_call: TRBV7-8; cdr3_aa: CASSSSNRDTEAFF
j_call: TRBJ2-7; v_call: TRBV20-1; cdr3_aa: CSALGEYEQYF
j_call: TRBJ1-2; v_call: TRBV27; cdr3_aa: CASSSFLTSTGLSGYTF
j_call: TRBJ2-1; v_call: TRBV15; cdr3_aa: CATSRAGGAHNEQFF
j_call: TRBJ1-6; v_call: TRBV7-8; cdr3_aa: CASSLEQGLSPLHF
j_call: TRBJ1-5; v_call: TRBV12-3/TRBV12-4; cdr3_aa: CASSLWGFNQPQHF
j_call: TRBJ2-3; v_call: TRBV12-3/TRBV12-4; cdr3_aa: CASSRDWKNTDTQYF
j_call: TRBJ2-3; v_call: TRBV5-4; cdr3_aa: CASSPGPLVTDTQYF
j_call: TRBJ2-1; v_call: TRBV6-5; cdr3_aa: CASSYYFSNEQFF
j_call: TRBJ1-4; v_call: TRBV20-1; cdr3_aa: CSATPESGTGDEKLFF
j_call: TRBJ1-2; v_call: TRBV7-2; cdr3_aa: CASSLARKGYTF
j_call: TRBJ2-7; v_call: TRBV5-1; cdr3_aa: CASSLLSSGASYEQYF
j_call: TRBJ1-2; v_call: TRBV29-1; cdr3_aa: CSVQEGTSSYTF
j_call: TRBJ2-3; v_call: TRBV11-2; cdr3_aa: CASGSGSGGVVSGDTQYF
j_call: TRBJ2-1; v_call: TRBV4-1; cdr3_aa: CASSQDWRLDYNEQFF
j_call: TRBJ2-2; v_call: TRBV27; cdr3_aa: CASSLIRLRDAGELFF
j_call: TRBJ1-2; v_call: TRBV18; cdr3_aa: CASSPEGDYGYTF
j_call: TRBJ2-1; v_call: TRBV2; cdr3_aa: CARSYPGRIANEQFF
j_call: TRBJ2-1; v_call: TRBV11-2; cdr3_aa: CASSLFGGGLNEQFF